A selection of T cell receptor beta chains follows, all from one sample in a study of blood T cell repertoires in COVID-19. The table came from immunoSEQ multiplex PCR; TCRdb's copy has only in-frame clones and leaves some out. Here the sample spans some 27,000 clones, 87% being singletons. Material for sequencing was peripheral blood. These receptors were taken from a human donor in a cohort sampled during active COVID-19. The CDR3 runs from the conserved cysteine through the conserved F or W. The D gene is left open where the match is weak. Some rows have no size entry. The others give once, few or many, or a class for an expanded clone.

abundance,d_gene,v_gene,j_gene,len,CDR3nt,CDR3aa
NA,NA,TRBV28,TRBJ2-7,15,TGTGCCAGCAGTTTTCAGGGTATAGGGTCCTACGAGCAGTACTTC,CASSFQGIGSYEQYF
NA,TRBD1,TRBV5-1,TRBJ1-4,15,TGCGCCAGCAGGACGACCGGGACAGGGTCCGAAAAACTGTTTTTT,CASRTTGTGSEKLFF
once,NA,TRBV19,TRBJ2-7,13,TGTGCCAGTAGCAGTGGACGGGGTCTTGAGCAGTACTTC,CASSSGRGLEQYF
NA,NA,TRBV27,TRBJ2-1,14,TGTGCCAGCAGTTTAGGCGGATCCTACAATGAGCAGTTCTTC,CASSLGGSYNEQFF
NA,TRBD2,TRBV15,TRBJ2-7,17,TGTGCCACCAGCAGAGACCCCGGACTAGCGGTACCTTACGAGCAGTACTTC,CATSRDPGLAVPYEQYF
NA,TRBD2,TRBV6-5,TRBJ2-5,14,TGTGCCAGCAGCTCCGGACTAGTGGGGGAGACCCAGTACTTC,CASSSGLVGETQYF
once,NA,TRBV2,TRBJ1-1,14,TGTGCCAGCAGTGGTTGGACACCTGGCACTGAAGCTTTCTTT,CASSGWTPGTEAFF
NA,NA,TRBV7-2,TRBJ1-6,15,TGTGCCAGCAGCTTAGGATCAGGGGAAAATTCACCCCTCCACTTT,CASSLGSGENSPLHF
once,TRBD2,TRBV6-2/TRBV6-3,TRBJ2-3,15,TGTGCCAGCAGTTACATGGCTAGCGGGAGAGGTACGCAGTATTTT,CASSYMASGRGTQYF
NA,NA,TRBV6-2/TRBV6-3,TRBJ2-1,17,TGTGCCAGCAGTTACTCGCCCTTGACTGGTATCTACAATGAGCAGTTCTTC,CASSYSPLTGIYNEQFF
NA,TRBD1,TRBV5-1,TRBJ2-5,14,TGCGCCAGCAGCCCGACAGGGGGCGGGGAGACCCAGTACTTC,CASSPTGGGETQYF